This T cell receptor beta chain comes out of a study of T cells in Graves' hyperthyroidism and ophthalmopathy. It was RNA transcripts that yielded the amplified TCR beta CDR3 regions. The primer set for the first-round RT-PCR of the TCR CDR3 was HTBI. TCRdb recomputed calls from the multiplex PCR reads with MiXCR, one row per CDR3 protein. Here the sample spans around 600,000 distinct CDR3 sequences, about a sixth being singletons. In this sample, this clonotype turned up many times. The study excluded patients with uncontrolled infection, other autoimmune disease, pregnancy or lactation. Used for diagnoses were clinical symptoms, serum thyroxine and TRAb, thyroid ultrasound and orbital computed tomography. CDR3 size: 13 residues. The germline CDR1 and CDR2 sequences are DFQATT and SNEGSKA (reference sequence). Trimming took off 4 bases at V and 0 bases at J, with 9 bases between the two ends.

The clonotype originates from a woman in her twenties or thirties with Graves' hyperthyroidism. The sequencing sample was made of blood. The chain links TRBV20-1 to TRBJ1-1; D ambiguous. The CDR3, as DNA: TGCAGTGCTACTTTGCAGATGAACACTGAAGCTTTCTTT. Translation gives CSATLQMNTEAFF.